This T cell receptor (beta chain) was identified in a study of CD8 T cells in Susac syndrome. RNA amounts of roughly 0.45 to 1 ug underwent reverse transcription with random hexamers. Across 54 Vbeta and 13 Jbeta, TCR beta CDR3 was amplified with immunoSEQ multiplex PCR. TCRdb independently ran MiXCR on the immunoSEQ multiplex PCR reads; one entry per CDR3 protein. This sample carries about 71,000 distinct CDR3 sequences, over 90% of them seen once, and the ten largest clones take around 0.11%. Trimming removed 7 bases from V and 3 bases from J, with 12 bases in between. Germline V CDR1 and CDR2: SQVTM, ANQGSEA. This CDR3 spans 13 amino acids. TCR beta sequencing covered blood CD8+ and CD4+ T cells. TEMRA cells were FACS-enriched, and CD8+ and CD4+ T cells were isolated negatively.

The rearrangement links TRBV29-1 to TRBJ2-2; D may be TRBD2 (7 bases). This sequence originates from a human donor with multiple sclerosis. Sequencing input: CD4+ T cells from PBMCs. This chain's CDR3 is CSGGGPHTGELFF. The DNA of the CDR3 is TGCAGCGGGGGGGGGCCCCACACCGGGGAGCTGTTTTTT.